Listed below are T cell receptor beta chains from one sample, sequenced in a study of T cell repertoires in cytomegalovirus infection. From the reads, TCRdb called clonotypes with MiXCR, one entry per CDR3 protein. The sample lists approximately 910,000 distinct CDR3 sequences, around 32% occurring once. These receptors have no known antigen. Here the sequenced sample was cultured CD8+ T cells from PBMCs, taken from culture after CMV antigen stimulation. The receptors were sampled from a human donor in good health (CMV status not recorded). Some clones in this sample may be carry-over from other donors' samples. Each CDR3 is given with its conserved first and last residue. A D gene is named only where the DNA matches it firmly. Size tells how often a clone was seen (once, few, many) or the class of an expanded clone, and some rows leave it out.

V	D	size	J	CDR3	DNA
TRBV7-8	TRBD1	many	TRBJ2-1	CASSTRGQGAYNEQFF	TGTGCCAGCAGCACTAGGGGACAGGGGGCCTACAATGAGCAGTTCTTC
TRBV5-6	TRBD1	.	TRBJ2-1	CASTWTGGYNEQFF	TGTGCCAGCACCTGGACAGGGGGCTACAATGAGCAGTTCTTC
TRBV24-1	TRBD1	.	TRBJ2-5	CATSDQTGGSETQYF	TGTGCCACCAGTGACCAGACAGGGGGGTCGGAGACCCAGTACTTC
TRBV7-2	.	many	TRBJ2-5	CASSFQGTGETQYF	TGTGCCAGCAGCTTCCAGGGAACGGGAGAGACCCAGTACTTC
TRBV4-3	.	.	TRBJ2-5	CASSGGLHETQYF	TGCGCCAGCAGTGGAGGACTCCACGAGACCCAGTACTTC
TRBV7-2	TRBD2	few	TRBJ2-7	CASSSGTSGGDEQYF	TGTGCCAGCAGCTCTGGGACTAGCGGGGGGGACGAGCAGTACTTC
TRBV6-5	.	once	TRBJ2-1	CASSYLPARVEFF	TGTGCCAGCAGTTATCTCCCGGCGAGGGTGGAGTTCTTC
TRBV7-2	TRBD2	many	TRBJ2-3	CASSLVGGAGGPTDTQYF	TGTGCCAGCAGCTTAGTGGGGGGGGCGGGGGGCCCCACAGATACGCAGTATTTT
TRBV7-2	TRBD2	.	TRBJ2-6	CASSLTLAGGLSGANVLTF	TGTGCCAGCAGCTTAACACTAGCGGGGGGGCTATCTGGGGCCAACGTCCTGACTTTC
TRBV7-9	.	.	TRBJ2-5	CASSPRLDQETQYF	TGTGCCAGCAGCCCCCGTCTAGACCAAGAGACCCAGTACTTC
TRBV12-3/TRBV12-4	.	many	TRBJ2-6	CASRPHPHSGANVLTF	TGTGCCAGCAGACCCCACCCGCACTCTGGGGCCAACGTCCTGACTTTC
TRBV7-2	.	many	TRBJ2-3	CASSYIGGDWDTQYF	TGTGCCAGCAGCTATATAGGGGGAGACTGGGATACGCAGTATTTT
TRBV4-2	.	many	TRBJ2-1	CASSQSLGSYNEQFF	TGTGCCAGCAGCCAATCCCTGGGCTCCTACAATGAGCAGTTCTTC
TRBV7-6	.	few	TRBJ1-2	CASSPTTTGYGYTF	TGTGCCAGCAGCCCCACTACGACAGGCTATGGCTACACCTTC
TRBV7-6	.	few	TRBJ2-7	CASSPAGAGNEQYF	TGTGCCAGCAGCCCCGCCGGTGCAGGGAACGAGCAGTACTTC
TRBV27	.	.	TRBJ1-2	CASSLKPSSYGYTF	TGTGCCAGCAGTTTGAAGCCGTCCTCCTATGGCTACACCTTC
TRBV12-3/TRBV12-4	.	.	TRBJ1-4	CASTQRGLNEKLFF	TGTGCCAGCACCCAAAGGGGTCTTAATGAAAAACTGTTTTTT
TRBV27	TRBD1	.	TRBJ1-5	CASRYGTGPYSNQPQHF	TGTGCCAGCAGATACGGGACAGGGCCTTATAGCAATCAGCCCCAGCATTTT
TRBV28	TRBD1	.	TRBJ2-1	CASSSHRTGPLYNEQFF	TGTGCCAGCAGTAGCCATCGGACAGGGCCCTTATACAATGAGCAGTTCTTC
TRBV19	TRBD2	.	TRBJ2-2	CASSEGLARLSAGELFF	TGTGCCAGTAGTGAGGGACTAGCGCGGTTAAGCGCCGGGGAGCTGTTTTTT
TRBV7-9	.	.	TRBJ1-2	CASTSYNGTNYGYTF	TGTGCCAGCACGAGCTATAATGGGACAAACTATGGCTACACCTTC
TRBV6-6	.	.	TRBJ1-5	CASSYSYAGGNQPQHF	TGTGCCAGCAGTTACTCCTACGCAGGGGGCAATCAGCCCCAGCATTTT
TRBV6-6	.	many	TRBJ1-2	CASSYSPANYGYTF	TGTGCCAGCAGTTACTCGCCGGCGAACTATGGCTACACCTTC
TRBV2	.	few	TRBJ1-5	CASSYVGPQHF	TGTGCCAGCAGTTACGTTGGGCCCCAGCATTTT
TRBV7-2	.	many	TRBJ1-3	CASSLEVGTFSGNTIYF	TGTGCCAGCAGCTTAGAGGTCGGAACCTTCTCTGGAAACACCATATATTTT
TRBV12-3/TRBV12-4	.	.	TRBJ2-2	CASSPGPHTYTGELFF	TGTGCCAGCAGTCCAGGCCCTCACACGTACACCGGGGAGCTGTTTTTT
TRBV5-4	TRBD2	few	TRBJ2-5	CASSPAAGGGAGTQYF	TGTGCCAGCAGCCCCGCCGCTGGCGGGGGGGCAGGGACCCAGTACTTC
TRBV6-2/TRBV6-3	TRBD1	.	TRBJ1-4	CASSSYQRGTALIPTNEKLFF	TGTGCCAGCAGTTCTTACCAGCGCGGGACAGCACTGATCCCGACTAATGAAAAACTGTTTTTT
TRBV7-9	.	.	TRBJ2-3	CASSPPRALDTQYF	TGTGCCAGCAGCCCACCCCGGGCCCTAGATACGCAGTATTTT
TRBV7-9	TRBD1	.	TRBJ1-1	CASSFPGQALMNTEAFF	TGTGCCAGCAGCTTCCCCGGACAGGCACTCATGAACACTGAAGCTTTCTTT
TRBV7-2	.	many	TRBJ2-3	CASSYRFRSSDTQYF	TGTGCCAGCAGCTATCGTTTCAGGTCATCGGATACGCAGTATTTT
TRBV19	TRBD2	.	TRBJ2-1	CASRPGLAGWDEQFF	TGTGCCAGTAGACCGGGACTAGCGGGGTGGGATGAGCAGTTCTTC
TRBV6-1	.	few	TRBJ2-3	CASSEPRATDTQYF	TGTGCCAGCAGTGAACCGCGGGCCACAGATACGCAGTATTTT
TRBV19	.	few	TRBJ1-1	CASSARTSTAGTEAFF	TGTGCCAGTAGTGCCAGGACCTCTACCGCGGGGACTGAAGCTTTCTTT
TRBV6-5	TRBD2	.	TRBJ2-3	CASSYSFGTSGGLSTDTQYF	TGTGCCAGCAGTTACTCGTTTGGGACTAGCGGGGGATTGAGCACAGATACGCAGTATTTT
TRBV19	TRBD2	.	TRBJ2-7	CASGWTSGNYEQYF	TGTGCCAGTGGCTGGACTAGCGGCAACTACGAGCAGTACTTC
TRBV27	.	.	TRBJ2-2	CASSLIWGMDTGELFF	TGTGCCAGCAGTTTAATATGGGGTATGGACACTGGGGAGCTGTTTTTT
TRBV28	.	.	TRBJ2-1	CASSLGFGVNEQFF	TGTGCCAGCAGTTTAGGTTTCGGGGTCAATGAGCAGTTCTTC
TRBV15	.	few	TRBJ2-3	CATSRDRTTETGDTQYF	TGTGCCACCAGCAGAGATCGAACTACCGAGACGGGAGATACGCAGTATTTT
TRBV27	TRBD1	.	TRBJ1-1	CASSLTGDITEAFF	TGTGCCAGCAGTTTGACAGGGGACATCACTGAAGCTTTCTTT
TRBV12-5	TRBD1	.	TRBJ1-5	CASAQDRYSNQPQHF	TGTGCTAGTGCCCAGGACAGGTATAGCAATCAGCCCCAGCATTTT
TRBV19	TRBD1	.	TRBJ1-6	CASAGGWENSPLHF	TGTGCCAGTGCAGGGGGCTGGGAGAATTCACCCCTCCACTTT
TRBV4-2	TRBD2	few	TRBJ2-1	CASSQDPSGFDNEQFF	TGTGCCAGCAGCCAAGATCCTAGCGGTTTCGACAATGAGCAGTTCTTC
TRBV6-1	TRBD2	once	TRBJ2-7	CASSEGLAGSYEQYF	TGTGCCAGCAGTGAGGGGCTAGCGGGGTCCTACGAGCAGTACTTC
TRBV14	.	.	TRBJ1-5	CASSQDTGARVPSNQPQHF	TGTGCCAGCAGCCAAGATACTGGGGCACGGGTGCCTAGCAATCAGCCCCAGCATTTT
TRBV19	TRBD1	.	TRBJ2-7	CVSGQGSSYEQYF	TGTGTCAGCGGACAGGGATCATCCTACGAGCAGTACTTC
TRBV4-2	.	few	TRBJ2-1	CASSQDRDAHASYNEQFF	TGTGCCAGCAGCCAAGATCGGGACGCTCATGCCTCCTACAATGAGCAGTTCTTC
TRBV7-4	.	.	TRBJ1-2	CASSTDRRGNYGYTF	TGTGCCAGCAGCACCGACAGGAGAGGGAACTATGGCTACACCTTC
TRBV15	TRBD1	.	TRBJ2-1	CATRPPAGTGGTNEQFF	TGTGCCACTAGACCCCCCGCCGGGACAGGGGGGACCAATGAGCAGTTCTTC
TRBV19	.	few	TRBJ2-7	CASSIRDTGTYEQYF	TGTGCCAGTAGTATAAGGGACACAGGAACCTACGAGCAGTACTTC
TRBV27	.	.	TRBJ1-2	CASSSDLGTIYGYTF	TGTGCCAGCAGTAGCGACCTTGGGACCATATATGGCTACACCTTC
TRBV6-8	.	few	TRBJ1-4	CASSEGATNEKLFF	TGTGCCAGCAGCGAGGGGGCAACTAATGAAAAACTGTTTTTT
TRBV6-5	TRBD1	.	TRBJ1-1	CVSSMTGFLNTEAFF	TGTGTCAGCAGCATGACAGGGTTTTTAAACACTGAAGCTTTCTTT
TRBV7-9	.	few	TRBJ1-1	CASRFGSTEAFF	TGTGCCAGCAGATTTGGGTCCACAGAAGCTTTCTTT
TRBV5-8	.	once	TRBJ2-5	CASSLNWAVGSIQETQYF	TGTGCCAGCAGCTTAAATTGGGCGGTGGGGAGCATCCAAGAGACCCAGTACTTC
TRBV7-2	.	many	TRBJ1-2	CATRHTQGGGYGYTF	TGTGCCACCCGACATACACAGGGTGGGGGCTATGGCTACACCTTC
TRBV27	.	few	TRBJ1-6	CASSLGGQGSPLHF	TGTGCCAGCAGTTTAGGGGGGCAGGGGTCACCCCTCCACTTT
TRBV9	.	.	TRBJ1-5	CASSDSQLYSNQPQHF	TGTGCCAGCTCTGACAGTCAACTCTATAGCAATCAGCCCCAGCATTTT
TRBV5-4	.	.	TRBJ1-3	CASSFQGGADGNTIYF	TGTGCCAGCAGCTTTCAGGGTGGGGCAGATGGAAACACCATATATTTT